Sequencing of this TCR beta chain was carried out in a study of T-cell reconstitution after alpha-beta-depleted transplantation in children. Study results and limitations: Some patients' high day-60 TCRbeta diversity was traced to surviving recipient T cells and thymic progenitors. Fresh T-cell production supplied most of the T-cell counts and diversity seen one year after transplant. Several hundred expanded graft clones reportedly gave rise to the alpha-beta T cells present about two months after transplant.

Germline lookup yields CDR1 MDHEN and CDR2 SYDVKM. The length of the CDR3 is 14 residues. V lost 3 bases, J lost 1 base, and 9 bases lay in between. Turning to this clonotype: Its antigen is not identified.

Preparation of the TCRbeta library was carried out with unique molecular identifiers. Each CDR3 protein gets one entry after TCRdb re-called the PCR reads with MiXCR. The sample carries a few hundred thousand distinct CDR3 sequences, around 15% recorded once. The genes are TRBV28 and TRBJ2-5; no reliable D call. The sample in question was PBMCs, mostly from graft donor cells, obtained 360 days after TCRalphabeta/CD19-depleted stem cell transplant. The TCR originated in a boy less than two years old who had a stem cell transplant for Wiskott-Aldrich syndrome, so the T cells may come from the graft donor. In nucleotides, the CDR3 is TGTGCCAGCAGTTTGGTCAGGACCCAAGAGACCCAGTACTTC. This sequence encodes CASSLVRTQETQYF.